This TCR beta chain was sequenced for a study of blood T cell repertoires in COVID-19 (dated by TCRdb to the early 2020s). For context, the study as a whole: Samples from collaborators originated in the United States, Italy and Spain and spanned both the acute and convalescent phases of COVID-19. The prospective study material was composed of cDNA or gDNA derived from T cells, B-cell-depleted T cells, or PBMCs. Deeply sampled blood TCRbeta repertoires from subjects exposed to, actively infected with, or recovered from COVID-19 were included in the dataset. The repertoires were released in a freely available public database meant as a resource for research on the immune response to SARS-CoV-2. The samples were drawn from two sources: the first 160 participants of the ongoing ImmuneRACE study, and 950 to 1,500 subjects contributed by 6 global collaborators. A de-identified subject ID, COVID-19 status, age in years and sex were almost always included in the sample metadata. HLA class I and class II types, where available, came from metadata supplied by the sample provider rather than from assay-based typing. Overall study results and their limits: The quantity of clinical and demographic metadata differed by source and by participant and was supplied without curation.

At one collaborating source in Seattle, patients were enrolled during active infection and were followed longitudinally through the course of disease. Collaborating institutions collected whole blood in K2EDTA tubes following their own protocols. For TCRbeta analysis, collaborators shipped samples in one of three forms: frozen whole blood, isolated PBMCs, or DNA extracted from either of those sample types. In regard to this clone: The specificity of this receptor is unknown. No base-level quality is on record; no much larger clone is a single base apart.

The immunoSEQ Assay, a bias-controlled multiplex PCR, was used to amplify TCRbeta CDR3 regions from genomic DNA. Under the source paper's analysis protocol: The number of nucleated cells in each sample was estimated from the amplification of reference gene primers within the assay. Sequence reads were collapsed and filtered to measure the absolute abundance of every unique TCRbeta CDR3 rearrangement. For each sample, productive Simpson clonality was calculated as the square root of Simpson's diversity index over productive rearrangements. The table comes from immuneACCESS by way of TCRdb, which keeps in-frame sequences with V and J called. Part of the clones is missing from these tables; in studies checked, under half for an unresolved V gene and the rest for unknown reasons. That table gives V, J and clone size, and the DNA gave D and trimming. The table for this sample lists about 480,000 clones; roughly nine tenths of them were counted only once. 0.75% to 0.9% of the sample is held by the ten biggest clonotypes.

This receptor was obtained from a man between 18 and 35 years old with COVID-19, enrolled during active disease. Sequenced: peripheral blood.

The nucleotides read TGTGCCAGCAGTTGGGGGACAGGGGGTTATTCACCCCTCCACTTT. Its protein product is CASSWGTGGYSPLHF. The chain is encoded by TRBV27 joined to TRBJ1-6; TRBD1 agrees with 11 junctional bases. Sequences MNHEY (CDR1) and SMNVEV (CDR2) are obtained from the germline V gene (reference sequence). At the junction V is shortened by 4 bases and J by 8 bases; bases outside the gene matches: 4. Measured from the cysteine to the phenylalanine, the CDR3 is 15 residues long. Just the 45-base CDR3 DNA is kept, in frame starting at base 1.